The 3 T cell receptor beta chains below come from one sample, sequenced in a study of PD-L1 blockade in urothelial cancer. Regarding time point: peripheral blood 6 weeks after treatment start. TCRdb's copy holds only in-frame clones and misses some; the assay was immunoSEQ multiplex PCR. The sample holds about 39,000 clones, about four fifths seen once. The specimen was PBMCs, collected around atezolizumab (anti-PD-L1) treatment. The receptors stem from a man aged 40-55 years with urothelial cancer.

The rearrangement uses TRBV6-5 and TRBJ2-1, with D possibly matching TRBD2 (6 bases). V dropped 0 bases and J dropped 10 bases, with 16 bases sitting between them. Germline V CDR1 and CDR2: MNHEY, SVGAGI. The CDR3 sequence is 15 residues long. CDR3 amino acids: CASSYSIASRGEQFF. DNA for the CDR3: TGTGCCAGCAGTTACTCGATAGCCAGCCGGGGGGAGCAGTTCTTC.

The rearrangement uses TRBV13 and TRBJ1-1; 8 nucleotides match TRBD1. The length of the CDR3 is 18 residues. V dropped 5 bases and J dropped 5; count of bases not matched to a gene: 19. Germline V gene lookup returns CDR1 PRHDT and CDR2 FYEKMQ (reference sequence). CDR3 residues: CASSILSSLGQGWTEAFF. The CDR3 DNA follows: TGTGCCAGCAGCATACTCTCCTCCCTTGGACAGGGATGGACTGAAGCTTTCTTT.

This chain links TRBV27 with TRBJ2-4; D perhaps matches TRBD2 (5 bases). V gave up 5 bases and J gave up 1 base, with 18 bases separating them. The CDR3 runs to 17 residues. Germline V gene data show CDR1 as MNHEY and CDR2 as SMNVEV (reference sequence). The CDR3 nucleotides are TGTGCCAGCAGTATCGGGGTTGGTCGTTCGGCCAAAAACATTCAGTACTTC. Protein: CASSIGVGRSAKNIQYF.